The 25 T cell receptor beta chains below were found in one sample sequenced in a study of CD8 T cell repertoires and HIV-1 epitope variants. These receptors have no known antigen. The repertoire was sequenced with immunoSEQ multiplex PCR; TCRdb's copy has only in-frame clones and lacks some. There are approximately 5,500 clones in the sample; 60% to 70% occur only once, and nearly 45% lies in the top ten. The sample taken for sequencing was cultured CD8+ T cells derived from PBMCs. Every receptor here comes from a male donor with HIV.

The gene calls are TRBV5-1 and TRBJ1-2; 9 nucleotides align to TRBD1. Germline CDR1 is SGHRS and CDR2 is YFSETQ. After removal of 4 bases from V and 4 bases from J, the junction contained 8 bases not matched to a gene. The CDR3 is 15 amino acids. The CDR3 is CASSPVVQGAYGYTF. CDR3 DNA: TGCGCCAGCAGCCCGGTCGTACAGGGGGCCTATGGCTACACCTTC.

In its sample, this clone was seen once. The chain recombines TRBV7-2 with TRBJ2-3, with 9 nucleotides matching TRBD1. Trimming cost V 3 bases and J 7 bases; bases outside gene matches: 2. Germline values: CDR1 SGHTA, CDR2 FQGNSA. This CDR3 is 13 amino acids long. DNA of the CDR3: TGTGCCAGCAGCTTCGGACAGGGGAATACGCAGTATTTT. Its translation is CASSFGQGNTQYF.

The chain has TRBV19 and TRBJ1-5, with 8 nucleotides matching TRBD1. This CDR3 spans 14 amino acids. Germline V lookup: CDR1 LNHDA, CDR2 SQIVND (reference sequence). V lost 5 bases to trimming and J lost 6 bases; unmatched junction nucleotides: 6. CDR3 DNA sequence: TGTGCCAGTAGTCCCGACAGGGGTAGTCAGCCCCAGCATTTT. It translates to CASSPDRGSQPQHF.

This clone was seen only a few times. This chain's CDR3 is CASSVDRVNQPQHF. CDR3 sequence (DNA): TGTGCCAGCAGCGTGGACAGGGTGAACCAGCCCCAGCATTTT. This chain uses TRBV11-2 with TRBJ1-5; 8 bases line up with TRBD1. CDR1 and CDR2 (germline): SGHAT, FQNNGV. Trimming took 5 bases from V and 7 from J; bases not matched to a gene: 7. The CDR3 extends over 14 amino acids.

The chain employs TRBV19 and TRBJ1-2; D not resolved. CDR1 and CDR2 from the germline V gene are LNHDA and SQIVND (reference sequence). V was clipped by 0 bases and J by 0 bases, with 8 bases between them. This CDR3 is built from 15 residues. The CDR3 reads CASSIDGTSNYGYTF. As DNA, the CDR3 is TGTGCCAGTAGTATAGACGGAACCTCTAACTATGGCTACACCTTC.

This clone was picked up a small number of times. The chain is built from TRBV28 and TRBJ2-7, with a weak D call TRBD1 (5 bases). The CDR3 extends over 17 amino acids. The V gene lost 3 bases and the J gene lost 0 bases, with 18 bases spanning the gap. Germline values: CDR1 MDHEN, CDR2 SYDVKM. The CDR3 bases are TGTGCCAGCAGTTTCGGTACCGAAGGGGTCGACTCCTACGAGCAGTACTTC. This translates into CASSFGTEGVDSYEQYF.

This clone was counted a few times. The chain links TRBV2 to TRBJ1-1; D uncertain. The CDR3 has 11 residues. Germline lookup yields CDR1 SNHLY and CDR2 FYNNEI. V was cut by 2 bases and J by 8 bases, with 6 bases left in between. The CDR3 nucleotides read TGTGCCAGCAGTGAAACCCTGGAAGCTTTCTTT. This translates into CASSETLEAFF.

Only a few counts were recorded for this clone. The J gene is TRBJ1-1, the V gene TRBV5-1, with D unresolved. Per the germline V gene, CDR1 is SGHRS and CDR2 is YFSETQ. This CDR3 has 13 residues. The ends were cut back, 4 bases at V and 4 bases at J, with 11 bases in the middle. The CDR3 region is CASSGNPSTEAFF. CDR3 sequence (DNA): TGCGCCAGCAGCGGCAATCCTAGCACTGAAGCTTTCTTT.

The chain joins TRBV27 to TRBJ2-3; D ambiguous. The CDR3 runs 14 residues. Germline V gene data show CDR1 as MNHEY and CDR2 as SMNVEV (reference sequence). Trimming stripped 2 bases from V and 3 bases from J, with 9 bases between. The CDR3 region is CASSLGRATDTQYF. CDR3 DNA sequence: TGTGCCAGCAGTTTAGGTAGGGCAACAGATACGCAGTATTTT.

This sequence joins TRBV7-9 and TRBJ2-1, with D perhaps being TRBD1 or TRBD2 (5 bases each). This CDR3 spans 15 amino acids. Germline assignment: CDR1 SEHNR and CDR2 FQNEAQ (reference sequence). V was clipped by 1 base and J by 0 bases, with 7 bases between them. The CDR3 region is CASSLEGSSYNEQFF. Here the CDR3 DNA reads TGTGCCAGCAGCTTAGAGGGGAGCTCCTACAATGAGCAGTTCTTC.

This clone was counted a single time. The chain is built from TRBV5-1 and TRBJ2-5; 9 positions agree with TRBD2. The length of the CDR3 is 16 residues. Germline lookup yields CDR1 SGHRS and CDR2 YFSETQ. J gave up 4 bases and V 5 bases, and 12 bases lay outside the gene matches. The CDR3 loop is CASSFYSGRRGETQYF. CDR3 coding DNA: TGCGCCAGCAGTTTTTATAGCGGGAGAAGGGGAGAGACCCAGTACTTC.

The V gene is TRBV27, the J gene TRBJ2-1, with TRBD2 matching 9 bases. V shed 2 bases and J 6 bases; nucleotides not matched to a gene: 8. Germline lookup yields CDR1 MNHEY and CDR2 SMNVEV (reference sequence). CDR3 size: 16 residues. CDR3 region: CASSLILVAGVNEQFF. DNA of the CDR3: TGTGCCAGCAGTTTAATACTGGTAGCGGGAGTCAATGAGCAGTTCTTC.

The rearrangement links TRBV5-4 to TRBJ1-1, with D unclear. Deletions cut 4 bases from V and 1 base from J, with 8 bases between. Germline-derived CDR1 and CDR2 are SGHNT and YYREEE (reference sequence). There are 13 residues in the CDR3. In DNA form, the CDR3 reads TGTGCCAGCAGCCAAGAAGAGAACACTGAAGCTTTCTTT. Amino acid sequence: CASSQEENTEAFF.

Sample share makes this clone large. The CDR3 region has the DNA TGTGCCAGCAGCCTAGGGGACAGCGGGAGGGGTGGCTACACCTTC. Translated, it gives CASSLGDSGRGGYTF. The rearrangement uses TRBV4-2 and TRBJ1-2, with 7 bases matching TRBD1. The CDR3 spans 15 residues. With 4 bases clipped from V and 7 bases from J, the junction kept 12 bases outside the gene matches. Germline CDR1 reads LGHNA; CDR2 reads YNFKEQ.

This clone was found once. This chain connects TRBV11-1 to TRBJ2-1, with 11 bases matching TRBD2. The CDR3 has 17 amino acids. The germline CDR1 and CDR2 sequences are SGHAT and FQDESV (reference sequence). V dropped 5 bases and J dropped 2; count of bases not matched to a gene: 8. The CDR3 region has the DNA TGTGCCAGCAGCGGAGAACTAGCGGGAGCGGCCTACAATGAGCAGTTCTTC. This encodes CASSGELAGAAYNEQFF.

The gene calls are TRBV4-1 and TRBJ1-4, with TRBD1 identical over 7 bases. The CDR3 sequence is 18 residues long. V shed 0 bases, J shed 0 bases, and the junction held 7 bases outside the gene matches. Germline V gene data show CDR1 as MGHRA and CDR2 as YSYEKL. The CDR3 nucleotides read TGCGCCAGCAGCCAAGATGGAAGGGGGCTTGCAACTAATGAAAAACTGTTTTTT. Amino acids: CASSQDGRGLATNEKLFF.

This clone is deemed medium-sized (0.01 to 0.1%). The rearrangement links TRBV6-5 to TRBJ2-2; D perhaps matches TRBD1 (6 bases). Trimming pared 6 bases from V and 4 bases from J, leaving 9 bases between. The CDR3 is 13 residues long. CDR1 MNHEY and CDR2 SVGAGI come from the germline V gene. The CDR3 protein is CASSSDSTGELFF. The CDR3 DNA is TGTGCCAGCAGCTCGGACAGCACCGGGGAGCTGTTTTTT.

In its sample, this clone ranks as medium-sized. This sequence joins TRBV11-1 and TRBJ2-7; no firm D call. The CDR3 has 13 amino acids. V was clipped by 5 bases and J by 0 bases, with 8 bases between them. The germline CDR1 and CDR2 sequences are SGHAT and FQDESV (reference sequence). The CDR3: CASSPASSYEQYF. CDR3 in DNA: TGTGCCAGCAGCCCAGCGAGCTCCTACGAGCAGTACTTC. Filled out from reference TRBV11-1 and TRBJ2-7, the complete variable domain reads EAEVAQSPRYKITEKSQAVAFWCDPISGHATLYWYRQILGQGPELLVQFQDESVVDDSQLPKDRFSAERLKGVDSTLKIQPAELGDSAMYLCASSPASSYEQYFGPGTRLTVT.

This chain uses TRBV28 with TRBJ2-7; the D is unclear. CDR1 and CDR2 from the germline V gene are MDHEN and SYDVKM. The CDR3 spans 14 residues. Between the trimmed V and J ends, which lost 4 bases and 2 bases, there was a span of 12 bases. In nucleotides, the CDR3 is TGTGCCAGCAGTTCAGATGTCTCGGCCTACGAGCAGTACTTC. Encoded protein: CASSSDVSAYEQYF.

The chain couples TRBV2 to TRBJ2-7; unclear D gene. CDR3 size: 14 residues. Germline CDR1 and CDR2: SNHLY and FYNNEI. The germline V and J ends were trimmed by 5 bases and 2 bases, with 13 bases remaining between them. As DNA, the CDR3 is TGTGCCAGCAGTTCAGATGTCTCGGCCTACGAGCAGTACTTC. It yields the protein CASSSDVSAYEQYF.

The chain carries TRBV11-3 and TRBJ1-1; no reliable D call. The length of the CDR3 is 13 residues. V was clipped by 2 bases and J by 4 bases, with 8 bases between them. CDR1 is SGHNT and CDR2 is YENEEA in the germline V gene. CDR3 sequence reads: CASSLRGGTEAFF. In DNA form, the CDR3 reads TGTGCCAGCAGCTTACGGGGAGGCACTGAAGCTTTCTTT.

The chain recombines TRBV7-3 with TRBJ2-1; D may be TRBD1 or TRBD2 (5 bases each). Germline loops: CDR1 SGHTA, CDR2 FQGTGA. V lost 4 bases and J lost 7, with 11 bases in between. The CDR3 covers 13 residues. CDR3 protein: CASSSMGENEQFF. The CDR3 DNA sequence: TGTGCCAGCAGCTCTATGGGGGAGAATGAGCAGTTCTTC.

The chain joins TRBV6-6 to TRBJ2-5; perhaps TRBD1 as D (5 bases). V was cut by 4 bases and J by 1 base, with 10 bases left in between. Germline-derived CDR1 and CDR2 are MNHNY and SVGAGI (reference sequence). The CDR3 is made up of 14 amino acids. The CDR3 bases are TGTGCCAGCAGTTTACAGGATTTCCAAGAGACCCAGTACTTC. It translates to CASSLQDFQETQYF.

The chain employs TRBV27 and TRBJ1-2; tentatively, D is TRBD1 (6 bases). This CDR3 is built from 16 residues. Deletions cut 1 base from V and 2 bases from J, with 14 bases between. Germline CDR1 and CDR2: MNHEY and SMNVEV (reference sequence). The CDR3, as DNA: TGTGCCAGCAGTTTATTTTCCGGGGGCGGCAACTATGGCTACACCTTC. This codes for CASSLFSGGGNYGYTF.

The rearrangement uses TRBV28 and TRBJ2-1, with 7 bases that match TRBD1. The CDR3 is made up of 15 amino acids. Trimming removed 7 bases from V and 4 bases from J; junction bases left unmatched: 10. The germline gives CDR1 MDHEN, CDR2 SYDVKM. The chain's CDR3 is CASTKGTDDYNEQFF. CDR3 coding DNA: TGTGCCAGCACCAAGGGGACAGACGATTACAATGAGCAGTTCTTC.